The clone carrying this T cell receptor (beta chain) has more than one count but fewer than ten. Its specificity is unknown. The entry originates in a study of T cell responses to AZD1222 COVID-19 vaccine. Study-wide findings and caveats: Spike-specific TCR breadth and depth grew following two AZD1222 doses. Baseline serology detected seropositivity in only a handful of AZD1222 recipients.

From germline, CDR1 is KGHSH and CDR2 LQKENI. Deletions cut 2 bases from V and 4 bases from J, with 6 bases between. This CDR3 spans 13 amino acids. Libraries were prepared by immunoSEQ multiplex PCR; TCRdb keeps only in-frame clonotypes and omits some of them. The sample carries some 96,000 clones, around nine tenths recorded once. This specimen consisted of peripheral blood, obtained on day 0 of AZD1222 vaccination. The V call is TRBV18, the J call TRBJ1-5; D not resolved. The clonotype originates from an adult in good health. The CDR3 region has the DNA TGTGCCAGCTCACCAGACAAAAATCAGCCCCAGCATTTT. It yields the protein CASSPDKNQPQHF.